This T cell receptor (beta chain) was sequenced in a study of blood T cells in healthy people across ages. Study-level results: Observed TCR beta diversity per million T cells went down as age went up. This fall followed a roughly linear course with age.

This clonotype was detected a few times. No antigen is known for it. Researchers report isolating at least 7 million PBMCs per sample. There were at least 6 micrograms of total RNA extracted from every sample. A second PCR, run for about 7 to 11 cycles, used a sample-barcoded 5' primer plus a J-beta primer mix. Each cDNA was tagged by a template-switch adaptor containing 12 random nucleotides. TCRdb independently ran MiXCR on the 5' RACE reads; one entry per CDR3 protein. The repertoire has fewer than 1.5 million distinct CDR3 sequences, 42% of them found once; the top ten carry under 8%. The receptor was derived from a woman aged 18-29 years in good health. The specimen was blood.

In nucleotides, the CDR3 is TGTGCCAGCAGCGCCGCCTCTACTAGCTCCTACAATGAGCAGTTCTTC. Its translation: CASSAASTSSYNEQFF. V gene TRBV4-2 combines with J gene TRBJ2-1; maybe TRBD2 (5 bases). Trimming removed 5 bases at V and 0 bases at J, with 14 bases between. CDR3 length: 16 residues. From germline, CDR1 is LGHNA and CDR2 YNFKEQ.